The 31 T cell receptor beta chains below come from one sample, sequenced in a study of shared clonotypes between healthy human individuals. CD45RO-negative, CCR7-selected cells formed the naive CD8 fraction, which excluded terminally differentiated effector memory CD45RA+ cells. Some clones are missing from TCRdb's copy, which holds only in-frame ones; the method was immunoSEQ multiplex PCR. Among about 1,800,000 clones, about 94% were seen once, and the ten largest hold under 1.5%. The source material was naive CD8+ T cells sorted from blood. Receptors were obtained from a man younger than 35 in good health.

The chain employs TRBV7-6 and TRBJ1-3, with D possibly TRBD1 on 6 matching bases. Between the trimmed V and J ends, which lost 4 bases and 3 bases, there was a span of 10 bases. Germline CDR1 SGHVS, CDR2 FNYEAQ. There are 14 residues in the CDR3. The CDR3 reads CASSSTTGGNTIYF. In DNA form, the CDR3 reads TGTGCCAGCAGCTCCACGACAGGTGGAAACACCATATATTTT.

In regard to this clone: Other DNA sequences in the sample encode the same CDR3. This chain links TRBV6-1 with TRBJ1-1; D possibly corresponds to TRBD1 (5 bases). Germline assignment: CDR1 MNHNS and CDR2 SASEGT. Trimming took 3 bases from V and 2 from J, leaving 10 bases between them. The CDR3 spans 14 residues. In DNA form, the CDR3 reads TGTGCCAGCAGTGAGAGGGGACCCAACACTGAAGCTTTCTTT. Protein: CASSERGPNTEAFF.

V is TRBV2 and J is TRBJ1-6; 9 positions agree with TRBD1. This CDR3 spans 15 amino acids. Germline V CDR1 and CDR2: SNHLY, FYNNEI. V shed 3 bases, J shed 10 bases, and the junction held 7 bases outside the gene matches. Here the CDR3 DNA reads TGTGCCAGCAGTGACCTGGGGACAGGGTTGTCACCCCTCCACTTT. It encodes CASSDLGTGLSPLHF.

As to this clone: At the DNA level, this CDR3 is encoded by other sequences in the same sample as well. The chain recombines TRBV7-9 with TRBJ2-1; D call uncertain. This CDR3 has 12 amino acids. Trimming took off 1 base at V and 7 bases at J, with 5 bases between the two ends. Germline V CDR1 and CDR2: SEHNR, FQNEAQ (reference sequence). Here the CDR3 reads CASSLGRNEQFF. In DNA, the CDR3 is TGTGCCAGCAGCTTAGGGCGGAATGAGCAGTTCTTC. The full variable domain, rest sourced from reference TRBV7-9 and TRBJ2-1, is DTGVSQNPRHKITKRGQNVTFRCDPISEHNRLYWYRQTLGQGPEFLTYFQNEAQLEKSRLLSDRFSAERPKGSFSTLEIQRTEQGDSAMYLCASSLGRNEQFFGPGTRLTVL.

The V gene is TRBV7-2, the J gene TRBJ2-6; 7 bases fit TRBD1. Trimming took 3 bases from V and 0 from J; bases not matched to a gene: 5. This CDR3 is 17 amino acids long. Germline assignment: CDR1 SGHTA and CDR2 FQGNSA. This chain's CDR3 is CASSLRQGHSGANVLTF. CDR3 nucleotide sequence: TGTGCCAGCAGCTTGAGACAGGGACACTCTGGGGCCAACGTCCTGACTTTC.

The CDR3 region has the DNA TGCGCCAGCAGTTCGACTAGCGCCCTTAGCACAGATACGCAGTATTTT. Translation gives CASSSTSALSTDTQYF. The chain links TRBV5-1 to TRBJ2-3; 8 bases map to TRBD2. This CDR3 is 16 amino acids long. Germline-derived CDR1 and CDR2 are SGHRS and YFSETQ. The ends lost 5 bases at V and 0 bases at J; junction bases unmatched: 8.

This sequence joins TRBV7-9 and TRBJ1-2, with D maybe TRBD1 (6 bases). Germline V gene lookup returns CDR1 SEHNR and CDR2 FQNEAQ (reference sequence). CDR3 size: 14 residues. Trimming removed 5 bases at V and 1 base at J, with 11 bases between. CDR3 residues: CASSHLGHNYGYTF. DNA of the CDR3: TGTGCCAGCAGCCACCTGGGACATAACTATGGCTACACCTTC.

The chain couples TRBV5-1 to TRBJ2-7; a weak D match, TRBD1 (6 bases). The CDR3 is 16 residues long. Trimming took off 0 bases at V and 0 bases at J, with 13 bases between the two ends. CDR1 is SGHRS, CDR2 YFSETQ, per germline. Here the CDR3 reads CASSLEGVRSSYEQYF. DNA for the CDR3: TGCGCCAGCAGCTTGGAGGGGGTTAGGAGCTCCTACGAGCAGTACTTC. Full variable domain (missing parts from reference TRBV5-1 and TRBJ2-7): KAGVTQTPRYLIKTRGQQVTLSCSPISGHRSVSWYQQTPGQGLQFLFEYFSETQRNKGNFPGRFSGRQFSNSRSEMNVSTLELGDSALYLCASSLEGVRSSYEQYFGPGTRLTVT.

Here the CDR3 DNA reads TGTGCCTGGAGGAGGCGAGGGGGCGCATTGAAGACCCAGTACTTC. It is translated as CAWRRRGGALKTQYF. The genes are TRBV30 and TRBJ2-5; 7 positions agree with TRBD1. The CDR3 loop spans 15 amino acids. Germline CDR1 and CDR2: GTSNPN and SVGIG (reference sequence). J lost 6 bases, V lost 3 bases, and 13 bases had no gene match.

This clone was seen a handful of times. The V gene is TRBV15, the J gene TRBJ2-7; no definite D call. Trimming took 0 bases from V and 5 from J, leaving 5 bases between them. CDR1 LNHNV and CDR2 YYDKDF come from the germline V gene (reference sequence). The CDR3 runs to 12 residues. CDR3 loop: CATSREHNEQYF. The CDR3 coding sequence is TGTGCCACCAGCAGAGAGCACAACGAGCAGTACTTC.

On this clone: Other DNA sequences in the sample encode the same CDR3. This rearrangement joins TRBV19 to TRBJ1-3; D gene ambiguous. The CDR3 covers 13 residues. Germline loops: CDR1 LNHDA, CDR2 SQIVND (reference sequence). With 5 bases removed from V and 0 bases from J, the gap between germline ends came to 5 bases. CDR3 loop: CASSLTSGNTIYF. CDR3 in DNA: TGTGCCAGTAGTTTAACCTCTGGAAACACCATATATTTT. Full variable domain (missing parts from reference TRBV19 and TRBJ1-3): DGGITQSPKYLFRKEGQNVTLSCEQNLNHDAMYWYRQDPGQGLRLIYYSQIVNDFQKGDIAEGYSVSREKKESFPLTVTSAQKNPTAFYLCASSLTSGNTIYFGEGSWLTVV.

This clone occurred once. The chain carries TRBV27 and TRBJ2-2; TRBD2 agrees at 12 bases. The germline CDR1 and CDR2 sequences are MNHEY and SMNVEV (reference sequence). The length of the CDR3 is 16 residues. V was pared by 8 bases and J by 4 bases, with 8 bases of the junction left unmatched. CDR3: CASHPSGGAGTGELFF. The CDR3 region has the DNA TGTGCCAGCCACCCTAGCGGGGGGGCAGGCACCGGGGAGCTGTTTTTT.

V usage is TRBV27 and J usage is TRBJ2-7, with TRBD2 matching over 12 bases. With 4 bases clipped from V and 5 bases from J, the junction kept 6 bases outside the gene matches. The CDR3 runs 15 residues. CDR1 is MNHEY, CDR2 SMNVEV, per germline (reference sequence). The CDR3 region is CASSYRLAGDDEQYF. DNA of the CDR3: TGTGCCAGCAGTTACCGACTAGCGGGAGACGACGAGCAGTACTTC.

This chain joins TRBV7-6 and TRBJ1-5; maybe TRBD1 (5 bases). The CDR3 contains 17 residues. Deletions cut 2 bases from V and 2 bases from J, with 16 bases between. Germline V gene lookup returns CDR1 SGHVS and CDR2 FNYEAQ. The CDR3 nucleotides are TGTGCCAGCAGCTTACTCGTGGGGGATAGGGGCAATCAGCCCCAGCATTTT. Its translation is CASSLLVGDRGNQPQHF. The full variable domain, completed using reference TRBV7-6 and TRBJ1-5, is GAGVSQSPRYKVTKRGQDVALRCDPISGHVSLYWYRQALGQGPEFLTYFNYEAQQDKSGLPNDRFSAERPEGSISTLTIQRTEQRDSAMYRCASSLLVGDRGNQPQHFGDGTRLSIL.

This clone was seen a single time. The chain uses TRBV2 and TRBJ2-3; D unresolved. Trimming took off 3 bases at V and 4 bases at J, with 5 bases between the two ends. The CDR3 loop spans 12 amino acids. Germline V gene lookup returns CDR1 SNHLY and CDR2 FYNNEI. The CDR3: CASSDESDTQYF. CDR3 DNA sequence: TGTGCCAGCAGTGATGAGTCAGATACGCAGTATTTT.

As regards this clone: The same CDR3 can be traced to other DNA sequences in this sample. This chain uses TRBV5-1 with TRBJ2-7, with D possibly matching TRBD1 (6 bases). The germline gives CDR1 SGHRS, CDR2 YFSETQ. The CDR3 consists of 14 residues. V lost 0 bases and J lost 3, with 10 bases in between. As DNA, the CDR3 is TGCGCCAGCAGCTTGGCAGGGGAAGGCTACGAGCAGTACTTC. Its translation: CASSLAGEGYEQYF. Full variable domain (rest looked up from reference TRBV5-1 and TRBJ2-7): KAGVTQTPRYLIKTRGQQVTLSCSPISGHRSVSWYQQTPGQGLQFLFEYFSETQRNKGNFPGRFSGRQFSNSRSEMNVSTLELGDSALYLCASSLAGEGYEQYFGPGTRLTVT.

The rearrangement links TRBV5-6 to TRBJ1-4; D unresolved. There are 14 residues in the CDR3. CDR1 and CDR2 from the germline V gene are SGHDT and YYEEEE. Trimming removed 0 bases at V and 5 bases at J, with 8 bases between. The CDR3 DNA follows: TGTGCCAGCAGCTTGGATCCCCGGAATGAAAAACTGTTTTTT. Its protein is CASSLDPRNEKLFF.

The rearrangement joins TRBV4-2 to TRBJ2-7; 7 nucleotides agree with TRBD1. There are 14 residues in the CDR3. Germline V CDR1 and CDR2: LGHNA, YNFKEQ. V gave up 3 bases and J gave up 6 bases; unmatched junction bases: 8. CDR3 in DNA: TGTGCCAGCAGCCAGTCAGGGGGAGCAAGCGAGCAGTACTTC. Amino acid sequence: CASSQSGGASEQYF.

On this clone: The same CDR3 can be traced to other DNA sequences in this sample. The genes are TRBV30 and TRBJ1-4; D gene unclear. There are 12 residues in the CDR3. Germline loops: CDR1 GTSNPN, CDR2 SVGIG (reference sequence). Trimming took off 1 base at V and 8 bases at J, with 8 bases between the two ends. CDR3 nucleotide sequence: TGTGCCTGGAGTGGGGATGACGAAAAACTGTTTTTT. Translated: CAWSGDDEKLFF.

CDR3 residues: CASSSGLDNEQFF. CDR3 sequence (DNA): TGTGCCAGCAGCTCGGGACTAGACAATGAGCAGTTCTTC. This chain connects TRBV7-6 to TRBJ2-1; 8 nucleotides align to TRBD2. V gave up 4 bases and J gave up 5 bases; unmatched junction bases: 1. The CDR3 runs to 13 residues. Germline-derived CDR1 and CDR2 are SGHVS and FNYEAQ.

The chain joins TRBV30 to TRBJ2-1; D is perhaps TRBD1 (5 bases). Germline V gives CDR1 GTSNPN, CDR2 SVGIG (reference sequence). Trimming removed 1 base from V and 10 bases from J, with 11 bases in between. The CDR3 has 12 residues. CDR3 region: CAWSDRPLEQFF. DNA for the CDR3: TGTGCCTGGAGTGACAGGCCACTCGAGCAGTTCTTC.

This clone was counted a single time. The chain recombines TRBV19 with TRBJ2-1; D gene unclear. CDR3 length: 12 residues. Germline CDR1 and CDR2: LNHDA and SQIVND (reference sequence). The ends were cut back, 2 bases at V and 5 bases at J, with 4 bases in the middle. CDR3 DNA sequence: TGTGCCAGTAGTATACTGAACAATGAGCAGTTCTTC. Its translation is CASSILNNEQFF.

The chain uses TRBV6-6 and TRBJ2-5, with 7 bases that match TRBD1. V lost 5 bases and J lost 1; bases outside the gene matches: 4. The germline V gene has CDR1 MNHNY and CDR2 SVGAGI (reference sequence). CDR3 length: 14 amino acids. This CDR3 is CASSGTAVQETQYF. For the CDR3, the DNA is TGTGCCAGCAGTGGGACAGCCGTCCAAGAGACCCAGTACTTC.

The chain links TRBV29-1 to TRBJ1-1; D not resolved. Germline V gene data show CDR1 as SQVTM and CDR2 as ANQGSEA. Trimming stripped 5 bases from V and 0 bases from J, with 10 bases between. The CDR3 has 13 amino acids. CDR3 sequence reads: CSVPGLLNTEAFF. The CDR3 DNA reads TGCAGCGTTCCGGGCCTACTGAACACTGAAGCTTTCTTT.

The V call is TRBV19, the J call TRBJ2-1; no definite D call. This CDR3 has 15 residues. Looked up from germline, CDR1 is LNHDA and CDR2 is SQIVND (reference sequence). V lost 3 bases, J lost 4 bases, and 13 bases lay in between. For the CDR3, the DNA is TGTGCCAGTAGTATCTCCCGCGTGGGGTACAATGAGCAGTTCTTC. Protein: CASSISRVGYNEQFF. The complete variable domain, with remaining parts taken from reference TRBV19 and TRBJ2-1, reads DGGITQSPKYLFRKEGQNVTLSCEQNLNHDAMYWYRQDPGQGLRLIYYSQIVNDFQKGDIAEGYSVSREKKESFPLTVTSAQKNPTAFYLCASSISRVGYNEQFFGPGTRLTVL.

This chain uses TRBV9 with TRBJ2-1, with 8 bases fitting TRBD2. This CDR3 region has 16 residues. CDR1 is SGDLS, CDR2 YYNGEE, per germline. The V segment lost 0 bases and the J segment 7 bases; nucleotides outside the gene matches: 9. The CDR3 DNA is TGTGCCAGCAGCGTAGCCGGGACTAGGTTGGGGAATGAGCAGTTCTTC. Translating it yields CASSVAGTRLGNEQFF. The full variable domain, with the rest looked up from reference TRBV9 and TRBJ2-1, is DSGVTQTPKHLITATGQRVTLRCSPRSGDLSVYWYQQSLDQGLQFLIQYYNGEERAKGNILERFSAQQFPDLHSELNLSSLELGDSALYFCASSVAGTRLGNEQFFGPGTRLTVL.

This chain connects TRBV27 to TRBJ1-5; D uncertain. Germline V lookup: CDR1 MNHEY, CDR2 SMNVEV (reference sequence). V lost 3 bases and J lost 0, with 12 bases in between. There are 16 residues in the CDR3. CDR3 in amino acids: CASSFLDNYSNQPQHF. In DNA form, the CDR3 reads TGTGCCAGCAGTTTTCTAGACAACTATAGCAATCAGCCCCAGCATTTT.

This chain uses TRBV4-1 with TRBJ2-7; TRBD1 matches 7 bases. J gave up 4 bases and V 3 bases, and 6 bases lay outside the gene matches. CDR1 and CDR2 (germline): MGHRA, YSYEKL. The CDR3 sequence is 14 residues long. CDR3 DNA: TGCGCCAGCAGCCAGGACAGGTTTGGGTACGAGCAGTACTTC. Residues: CASSQDRFGYEQYF.

J is TRBJ2-1 and V is TRBV6-1; D is uncertain. Looked up from germline, CDR1 is MNHNS and CDR2 is SASEGT. There are 15 residues in the CDR3. V was cut by 3 bases and J by 0 bases, with 9 bases left in between. In DNA, the CDR3 is TGTGCCAGCAGTGATGGTTGGGCCTCCTACAATGAGCAGTTCTTC. It specifies CASSDGWASYNEQFF.

This chain joins TRBV21-1 and TRBJ2-7; the table's D call, TRBD2, has no DNA check behind it. TRBV21-1 is an annotated pseudogene. The CDR3 is 15 amino acids. The CDR3 region is CASSPLSGVLYEQYF. Here the CDR3 DNA reads TGTGCCAGCAGCCCCCTGAGCGGGGTTCTCTACGAGCAGTACTTC.

V and J are TRBV19 and TRBJ2-5; 8 bases agree with TRBD2. The CDR3 is made up of 14 amino acids. Germline V gene sequence: CDR1 LNHDA, CDR2 SQIVND (reference sequence). J lost 5 bases, V lost 2 bases, and 4 bases had no gene match. The DNA for the CDR3 is TGTGCCAGTAGTATACCACCGGGGGGGGAGACCCAGTACTTC. The encoded protein is CASSIPPGGETQYF. Variable domain in full (rest from reference TRBV19 and TRBJ2-5): DGGITQSPKYLFRKEGQNVTLSCEQNLNHDAMYWYRQDPGQGLRLIYYSQIVNDFQKGDIAEGYSVSREKKESFPLTVTSAQKNPTAFYLCASSIPPGGETQYFGPGTRLLVL.